The clone carrying this TCR beta chain was seen more than once but under ten times. Its cognate antigen is unknown. J gave up 4 bases and V 3 bases, and 2 bases lay outside the gene matches. The CDR3 is made up of 15 amino acids. CDR1 SGHNT and CDR2 YENEEA come from the germline V gene. Investigators reverse transcribed all isolated RNA, so they sequenced expressed TCRB transcripts. Here immunoSEQ multiplex PCR was the method, and the copy in TCRdb shows in-frame clones only, minus some. Of fewer than 550,000 clones in the sample, more than 9.5% were seen once. The data belong to a study of beta chain features in type 1 diabetes. The overall study: Cell yields, gender and age were similar in healthy donors and patients. Whole-study findings and limits: In the patient group, naive, central memory and Treg TCRB repertoires seemed more alike than in the healthy donor group.

Every donor had blood drawn once into heparin, roughly 110 mL on average. The gene calls are TRBV11-3 and TRBJ2-2; 10 nucleotides align to TRBD1. Sequenced sample: naive CD4+ T cells from blood. This TCR was sampled from a woman aged 18 to 35 in good health. Here the CDR3 DNA reads TGTGCCAGCAGCTTTGGACAGGGGGTCACCGGGGAGCTGTTTTTT. Its protein is CASSFGQGVTGELFF.